This paragraph reports one T cell receptor (beta chain). These data come from a study of T-cell reconstitution after alpha-beta-depleted transplantation in children. A library of TCRbeta sequences, prepared with unique molecular identifiers, was generated. TCRdb redid the calling of the PCR reads with MiXCR, one entry per CDR3 protein. This table holds about 610,000 distinct CDR3 sequences, about 10% found once. This clonotype was sampled from a human donor who donated a stem cell graft to a child with acute myeloid leukemia. Specimen: PBMCs from the stem cell graft donor, collected from the stem cell graft.

CDR3 nucleotides: TGCAGCGGAAGTAGCGGGAGTTCAGAGACCCAGTACTTC. Its translation: CSGSSGSSETQYF. The rearrangement joins TRBV29-1 to TRBJ2-5; 9 bases are shared with TRBD2. Per the germline V gene, CDR1 is SQVTM and CDR2 is ANQGSEA. V was pared by 7 bases and J by 4 bases, with 7 bases of the junction left unmatched. CDR3 length equals 13 residues.